The T cell receptor beta chain under discussion was sequenced for a study of CD8+CD57+ T cells in acquired aplastic anemia. Study-wide context: Reads per healthy sample averaged about 10.8 million (CD4+) and under 12 million (CD8+). Regarding the study as a whole: Between patients and controls, roughly 29 CD8+ CDR3 sequences were found in common.

Germline V gene lookup returns CDR1 KGHSH and CDR2 LQKENI. V lost 0 bases and J lost 3, with 4 bases in between. The CDR3 consists of 13 residues. This clonotype was picked up a small number of times. The antigen is undetermined. Both TCR beta VDJ combination and CDR3 sequence profiling were carried out. Genomic DNA was the template for this profiling. TCRdb reprocessed the reads via MiXCR and lists one record per CDR3 protein. The top ten hold about 1.1% of the sample, which has about 160,000 distinct CDR3 sequences, around 40% seen once. The V call is TRBV18, the J call TRBJ2-3; no clear D. The TCR originated in a human donor in good health. The sample was sorted CD4+, CD8+, or CD8+CD57+ T cells (not recorded which) from PBMCs. Here the CDR3 DNA reads TGTGCCAGCTCACCACCGGGGACAGATACGCAGTATTTT. This translates into CASSPPGTDTQYF. The full variable domain, its missing parts supplied by reference TRBV18 and TRBJ2-3, is NAGVMQNPRHLVRRRGQEARLRCSPMKGHSHVYWYRQLPEEGLKFMVYLQKENIIDESGMPKERFSAEFPKEGPSILRIQQVVRGDSAAYFCASSPPGTDTQYFGPGTRLTVL.